This T cell receptor (beta chain) was sequenced in a study of cytomegalovirus exposure and HLA in healthy donors. Concerning this clone itself: Its matching antigen is unknown.

Overall study results and limits: Sequencing had likely introduced a cluster of highly shared sequence variants as an artifact. Later analysis showed most CMV-associated TCR beta chains appearing HLA-restricted.

This CDR3 region has 14 residues. The V end lost 4 bases, the J end lost 0 bases, and 10 bases lay between the germline ends. CDR1 and CDR2 from the germline V gene are SGHNT and YYREEE (reference sequence). A multiplex PCR was run with 60 Vbeta primers and 13 Jbeta primers. This table comes from immunoSEQ multiplex PCR, and its TCRdb copy is limited to in-frame clones, with some not included. Of about 67,000 clones listed, 75% to 90% are singletons. Sequencing was performed on PBMCs. The clonotype comes from a woman in her thirties in good health and CMV-seropositive. This rearrangement joins TRBV5-4 to TRBJ1-2; D call uncertain. The CDR3 protein is CASSPISTNYGYTF. CDR3 bases: TGTGCCAGCAGCCCTATTTCCACTAACTATGGCTACACCTTC.